This is a list of T cell receptor beta chains from one sample in a study of cytomegalovirus exposure and HLA in healthy donors. The assay was immunoSEQ multiplex PCR, and TCRdb's table has in-frame clones only and misses some. The sample includes 180,000 or so clones, roughly 78% of them seen just once. Specimen: PBMCs. The receptors originated from a woman aged 25 to 39 in good health and CMV-seronegative. Each CDR3 is given with its conserved first and last residue. The order of the fields is J gene, D gene, clone size, V gene, CDR3 protein, CDR3 DNA. A D gene is named only where the DNA matches it firmly. For some rows the clone size is stated as once, few or many, or as a class when expanded; others skip it.

TRBJ1-2 TRBD1 . TRBV6-5 CASSYADRGYGYTF TGTGCCAGCAGTTACGCCGACAGGGGATATGGCTACACCTTC
TRBJ2-7 TRBD1 . TRBV7-2 CASSLGGQGAHEQYF TGTGCCAGCAGCTTAGGGGGACAGGGGGCCCACGAGCAGTACTTC
TRBJ2-3 TRBD2 . TRBV5-1 CASSTPILAGGTDTQYF TGCGCCAGCAGTACCCCCATCCTAGCGGGGGGCACAGATACGCAGTATTTT
TRBJ1-2 . . TRBV7-2 CASSLLQGANYGYTF TGTGCCAGCAGCTTATTACAGGGAGCTAACTATGGCTACACCTTC
TRBJ2-6 TRBD1 . TRBV27 CASSPGQGYSGANVLTF TGTGCCAGCAGTCCGGGACAGGGGTATTCTGGGGCCAACGTCCTGACTTTC
TRBJ2-3 . . TRBV27 CASSFQRGTDTQYF TGTGCCAGCAGTTTCCAGCGGGGCACAGATACGCAGTATTTT
TRBJ2-7 TRBD2 . TRBV4-2 CASSQDERGAPYEQYF TGTGCCAGCAGCCAAGATGAGCGGGGGGCCCCCTACGAGCAGTACTTC
TRBJ2-7 . . TRBV6-5 CASSYSRRGGQYF TGTGCCAGCAGTTACTCCAGGAGGGGAGGGCAGTACTTC
TRBJ2-7 . . TRBV9 CASSVTADLSYEQYF TGTGCCAGCAGCGTAACAGCGGATCTCTCCTACGAGCAGTACTTC
TRBJ1-2 TRBD1 . TRBV4-3 CASSQGAGGIYGYTF TGCGCCAGCAGCCAAGGGGCAGGGGGAATCTATGGCTACACCTTC
TRBJ2-3 TRBD2 . TRBV5-1 CASSGSTSGVPSTQYF TGCGCCAGCAGCGGCAGCACTAGCGGGGTACCTTCCACGCAGTATTTT
TRBJ1-4 TRBD1 . TRBV19 CASSDTGATNEKLFF TGTGCCAGTAGCGACACAGGGGCAACTAATGAAAAACTGTTTTTT
TRBJ2-1 . . TRBV6-1 CASSGLAYEQFF TGTGCCAGCAGTGGGTTAGCCTATGAGCAGTTCTTC
TRBJ2-3 TRBD1 . TRBV18 CASSPNRGTDTQYF TGTGCCAGCTCACCGAACAGGGGAACAGATACGCAGTATTTT
TRBJ1-4 . . TRBV2 CASRPWGQGEKLFF TGTGCCAGCAGGCCGTGGGGCCAGGGGGAAAAACTGTTTTTT
TRBJ1-1 . . TRBV7-9 CASSTQGGTEAFF TGTGCCAGCAGCACACAGGGTGGGACTGAAGCTTTCTTT
TRBJ2-7 . . TRBV5-4 CASSRGTADEQYF TGTGCCAGCAGCCGGGGGACCGCCGACGAGCAGTACTTC
TRBJ1-6 TRBD1 once TRBV2 CASRGQMALIQALHF TGTGCCAGCAGGGGACAGATGGCTTTAATTCAAGCCCTCCACTTT
TRBJ1-3 . . TRBV10-3 CAISDNARVGGNTIYF TGTGCCATCAGTGATAACGCCAGGGTGGGAGGAAACACCATATATTTT
TRBJ1-4 . few TRBV7-6 CASSFRAMNEKLFF TGTGCCAGCAGCTTTAGAGCGATGAATGAAAAACTGTTTTTT
TRBJ2-7 TRBD1 . TRBV5-6 CASSIYRGYYEQYF TGTGCCAGCAGCATATACAGGGGCTACTACGAGCAGTACTTC
TRBJ1-5 TRBD1 few TRBV7-9 CASSEGTGPNQPQHF TGTGCCAGCAGCGAGGGGACAGGGCCTAATCAGCCCCAGCATTTT
TRBJ1-1 . . TRBV15 CATSRAWGGTEAFF TGTGCCACCAGCAGAGCTTGGGGGGGAACTGAAGCTTTCTTT
TRBJ2-7 . . TRBV6-4 CASSEFYGAYEQYF TGTGCCAGCAGTGAATTTTACGGAGCCTACGAGCAGTACTTC
TRBJ1-1 TRBD1 . TRBV19 CASSPRGLGEAFF TGTGCCAGTAGTCCCAGGGGGCTAGGTGAAGCTTTCTTT
TRBJ2-1 . . TRBV5-8 CASSPGATYNEQFF TGTGCCAGCAGCCCTGGGGCCACCTACAATGAGCAGTTCTTC
TRBJ1-1 . . TRBV5-1 CASSSTGGKTEAFF TGCGCCAGCAGCTCGACTGGGGGGAAGACTGAAGCTTTCTTT
TRBJ2-5 . . TRBV7-2 CASSQANRESQETQYF TGTGCCAGCAGTCAAGCGAACAGGGAATCCCAAGAGACCCAGTACTTC
TRBJ1-2 . . TRBV20-1 CSAEMNYGYTF TGCAGTGCTGAGATGAACTATGGCTACACCTTC
TRBJ1-2 . . TRBV5-1 CASSLLTEFTRHTF TGCGCCAGCAGCTTACTAACTGAATTCACAAGACACACCTTC
TRBJ2-7 TRBD2 . TRBV6-1 CASKAGPTAQQYF TGTGCCAGCAAAGCGGGGCCCACGGCCCAGCAGTACTTC
TRBJ1-6 . . TRBV25-1 CASSEFPGVGSPLHF TGTGCCAGCAGTGAATTTCCAGGGGTTGGATCACCCCTCCACTTT
TRBJ2-7 TRBD1 . TRBV5-4 CASSLGAGQGPYEQYF TGTGCCAGCAGCTTGGGAGCGGGACAGGGACCCTACGAGCAGTACTTC
TRBJ1-2 . . TRBV6-5 CASSQGGSYTF TGTGCCAGCAGTCAAGGGGGTAGCTACACCTTC
TRBJ1-2 . . TRBV19 CASRIRGTGGYTF TGTGCCAGTAGAATAAGGGGGACCGGGGGCTACACCTTC
TRBJ1-2 . . TRBV19 CASSISPGVSYGYTF TGTGCCAGTAGTATATCCCCAGGGGTATCCTATGGCTACACCTTC
TRBJ2-7 TRBD1 . TRBV4-3 CASSQDLGGAVYEQYF TGCGCCAGCAGCCAAGATCTAGGGGGCGCGGTATACGAGCAGTACTTC
TRBJ1-5 . . TRBV21-1 CASGRRAHNQPQHF TGTGCCAGTGGGCGCAGGGCTCACAATCAGCCCCAGCATTTT
TRBJ1-1 . . TRBV10-1 CASSEGREMNTEAFF TGCGCCAGCAGTGAAGGCAGGGAAATGAACACTGAAGCTTTCTTT
TRBJ2-1 TRBD1 . TRBV15 CATSRDRGINNEQFF TGTGCCACCAGCAGGGACAGGGGGATCAACAATGAGCAGTTCTTC
TRBJ2-7 . . TRBV30 CAWSMTGIYEQYF TGTGCCTGGAGTATGACAGGTATCTACGAGCAGTACTTC
TRBJ1-5 . . TRBV30 CAWSANRVQPQHF TGTGCCTGGAGTGCTAACAGGGTTCAGCCCCAGCATTTT
TRBJ2-6 . . TRBV18 CASSPNRGTRYSGANVLTF TGTGCCAGCTCACCAAATCGGGGTACCCGGTACTCTGGGGCCAACGTCCTGACTTTC
TRBJ1-6 TRBD1 . TRBV30 CAWMARGRNSPLHF TGTGCCTGGATGGCCAGGGGGCGAAATTCACCCCTCCACTTT
TRBJ2-1 TRBD2 . TRBV4-1 CASSLLTGLASNEQFF TGCGCCAGCAGCCTCCTAACGGGACTAGCATCAAATGAGCAGTTCTTC
TRBJ1-1 TRBD1 . TRBV10-2 CASSDYVWDRGMNTEAFF TGCGCCAGCAGTGATTACGTTTGGGACAGGGGGATGAACACTGAAGCTTTCTTT